This paragraph reports one T cell receptor beta chain. Its antigen remains unknown. The time point was: cycle 4 day 1 (C4D1), after less than 7 weeks of nivolumab. Relapse after autologous stem cell transplantation occurred in every patient, and brentuximab vedotin exposure varied. The germline V gene encodes CDR1 KGHSH and CDR2 LQKENI. Trimming removed 3 bases at V and 0 bases at J, with 12 bases between. The CDR3 length is 16 residues. The data were obtained in a study of PD-1 blockade in classical Hodgkin lymphoma. General study findings and limits: Whoever responded completely had baseline diversity much like that seen in newly diagnosed patients. By C4D1, CD4+ diversity increased significantly, especially in complete responders. Repertoire differences lack defined causes, possibly disease activity or prior therapy. Reported findings placed baseline TCR diversity lower in newly diagnosed patients (compared with healthy donors).

The repertoire was sequenced with immunoSEQ multiplex PCR; TCRdb's copy has only in-frame clones and lacks some. The table shows tens of thousands of clones, with around 78% occurring only once. The source is a human donor with classical Hodgkin lymphoma. The chain joins TRBV18 to TRBJ2-1; possibly TRBD2 for D (6 bases). The sample here was peripheral blood mononuclear cells (PBMCs), taken before the fourth cycle of nivolumab. The DNA for the CDR3 is TGTGCCAGCTCACCGGCGGGGACGCCCTCCTACAATGAGCAGTTCTTC. It translates to CASSPAGTPSYNEQFF.